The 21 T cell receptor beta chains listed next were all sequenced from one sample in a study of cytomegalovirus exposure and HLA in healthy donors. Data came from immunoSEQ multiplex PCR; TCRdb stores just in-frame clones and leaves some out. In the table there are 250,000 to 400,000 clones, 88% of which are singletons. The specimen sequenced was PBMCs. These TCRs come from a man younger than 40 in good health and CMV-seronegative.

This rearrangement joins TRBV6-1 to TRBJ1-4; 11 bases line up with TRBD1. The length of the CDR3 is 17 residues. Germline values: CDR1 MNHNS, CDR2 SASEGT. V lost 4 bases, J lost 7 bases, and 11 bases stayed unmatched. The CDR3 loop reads CASSGGTGGAYREKLFF. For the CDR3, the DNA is TGTGCCAGCAGTGGCGGGACAGGGGGAGCCTATCGTGAAAAACTGTTTTTT.

The CDR3 loop is CASSLLETRTDTQYF. CDR3 sequence (DNA): TGTGCCAGCAGCTTGTTAGAAACCCGCACAGATACGCAGTATTTT. The V and J genes are TRBV5-4 and TRBJ2-3, with D uncertain. The CDR3 length is 15 residues. Germline lookup yields CDR1 SGHNT and CDR2 YYREEE (reference sequence). V was trimmed by 1 base and J by 1 base, leaving 10 bases between them.

This CDR3 reads CASSFRRGTYEQYF. DNA of the CDR3: TGTGCCAGCAGCTTTAGGCGCGGAACCTACGAGCAGTACTTC. The chain employs TRBV11-2 and TRBJ2-7; D gene ambiguous. The V end was cut by 3 bases, the J end by 2 bases, with 11 bases between. The CDR3 has 14 residues. The V gene's germline CDR1 is SGHAT and CDR2 FQNNGV.

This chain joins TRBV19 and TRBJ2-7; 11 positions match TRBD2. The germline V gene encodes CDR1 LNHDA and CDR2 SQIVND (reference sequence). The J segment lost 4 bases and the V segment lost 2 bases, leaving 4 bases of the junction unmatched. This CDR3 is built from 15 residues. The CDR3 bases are TGTGCCAGTAGTATAATAGCGGGGGGGCAGTACGAGCAGTACTTC. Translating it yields CASSIIAGGQYEQYF.

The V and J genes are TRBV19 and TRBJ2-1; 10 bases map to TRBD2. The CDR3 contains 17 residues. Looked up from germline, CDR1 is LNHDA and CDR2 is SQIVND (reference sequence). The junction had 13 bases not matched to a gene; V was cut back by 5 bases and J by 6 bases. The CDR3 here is CASSSLLPAGGINEQFF. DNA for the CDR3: TGTGCCAGTAGTTCCCTTCTCCCAGCGGGGGGGATCAATGAGCAGTTCTTC.

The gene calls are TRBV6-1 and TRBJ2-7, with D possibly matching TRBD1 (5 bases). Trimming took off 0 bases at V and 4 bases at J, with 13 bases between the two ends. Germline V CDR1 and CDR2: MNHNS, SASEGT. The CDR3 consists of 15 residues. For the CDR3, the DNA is TGTGCCAGCAGTGAAGCGAAGTACAGGAATTACGAGCAGTACTTC. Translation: CASSEAKYRNYEQYF.

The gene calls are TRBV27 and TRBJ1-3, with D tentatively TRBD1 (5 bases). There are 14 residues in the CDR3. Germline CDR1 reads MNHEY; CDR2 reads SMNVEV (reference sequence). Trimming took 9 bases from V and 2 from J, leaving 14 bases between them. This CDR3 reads CARTGRGPGNTIYF. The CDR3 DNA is TGTGCCAGGACTGGGCGGGGACCTGGAAACACCATATATTTT.

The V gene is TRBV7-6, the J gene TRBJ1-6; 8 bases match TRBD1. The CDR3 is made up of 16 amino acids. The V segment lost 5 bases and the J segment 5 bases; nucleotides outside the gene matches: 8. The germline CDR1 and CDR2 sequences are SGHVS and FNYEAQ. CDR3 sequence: CASSPLEGQDNSPLHF. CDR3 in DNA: TGTGCCAGCAGCCCCTTGGAGGGACAGGATAATTCACCCCTCCACTTT.

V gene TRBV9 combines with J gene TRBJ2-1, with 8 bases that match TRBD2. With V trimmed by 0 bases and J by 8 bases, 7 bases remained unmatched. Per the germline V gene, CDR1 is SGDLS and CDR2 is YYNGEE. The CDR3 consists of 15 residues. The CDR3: CASSVGSGGLDEQFF. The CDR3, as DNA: TGTGCCAGCAGCGTAGGTTCGGGGGGGCTCGATGAGCAGTTCTTC. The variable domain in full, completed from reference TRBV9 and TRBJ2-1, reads DSGVTQTPKHLITATGQRVTLRCSPRSGDLSVYWYQQSLDQGLQFLIQYYNGEERAKGNILERFSAQQFPDLHSELNLSSLELGDSALYFCASSVGSGGLDEQFFGPGTRLTVL.

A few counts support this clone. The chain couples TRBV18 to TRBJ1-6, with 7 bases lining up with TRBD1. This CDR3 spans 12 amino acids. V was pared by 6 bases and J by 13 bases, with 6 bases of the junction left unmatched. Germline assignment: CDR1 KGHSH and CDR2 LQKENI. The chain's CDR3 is CASSRAQGPLHF. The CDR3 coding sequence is TGTGCCAGCTCGCGGGCACAGGGGCCCCTCCACTTT. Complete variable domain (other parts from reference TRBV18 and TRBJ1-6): NAGVMQNPRHLVRRRGQEARLRCSPMKGHSHVYWYRQLPEEGLKFMVYLQKENIIDESGMPKERFSAEFPKEGPSILRIQQVVRGDSAAYFCASSRAQGPLHFGNGTRLTVT.

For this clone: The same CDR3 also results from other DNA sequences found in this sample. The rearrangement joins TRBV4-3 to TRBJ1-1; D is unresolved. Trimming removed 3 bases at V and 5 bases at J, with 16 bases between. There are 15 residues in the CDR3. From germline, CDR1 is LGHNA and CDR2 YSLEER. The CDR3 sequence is CASSQVLRGGTEAFF. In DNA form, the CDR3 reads TGCGCCAGCAGCCAGGTCCTTCGGGGAGGGACTGAAGCTTTCTTT.

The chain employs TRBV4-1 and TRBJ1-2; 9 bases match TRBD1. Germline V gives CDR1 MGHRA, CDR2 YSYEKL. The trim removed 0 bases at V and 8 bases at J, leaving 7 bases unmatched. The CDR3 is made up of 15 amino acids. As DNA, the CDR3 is TGCGCCAGCAGCCAAGATCCGGACAGGGGAACGGGCTACACCTTC. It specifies CASSQDPDRGTGYTF.

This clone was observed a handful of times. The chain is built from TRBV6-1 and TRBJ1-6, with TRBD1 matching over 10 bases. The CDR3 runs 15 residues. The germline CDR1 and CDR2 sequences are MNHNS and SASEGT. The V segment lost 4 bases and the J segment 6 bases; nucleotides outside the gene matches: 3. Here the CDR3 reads CASSGTGGSNSPLHF. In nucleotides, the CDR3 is TGTGCCAGCAGTGGGACAGGGGGTAGTAATTCACCCCTCCACTTT.

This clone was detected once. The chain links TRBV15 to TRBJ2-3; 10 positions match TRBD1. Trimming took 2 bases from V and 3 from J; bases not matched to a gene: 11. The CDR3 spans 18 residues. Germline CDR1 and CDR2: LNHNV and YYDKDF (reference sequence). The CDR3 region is CATSRRPMDRGWTDTQYF. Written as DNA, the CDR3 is TGTGCCACCAGCAGACGACCAATGGACAGGGGGTGGACAGATACGCAGTATTTT.

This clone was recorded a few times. This chain's CDR3 is CASSKEQGAAFF. CDR3 nucleotide sequence: TGTGCCAGCAGCAAGGAACAGGGTGCAGCTTTCTTT. The rearrangement links TRBV7-9 to TRBJ1-1, with D possibly matching TRBD1 (6 bases). The CDR3 totals 12 residues. CDR1 is SEHNR, CDR2 FQNEAQ, per germline (reference sequence). Trimming shortened V by 5 bases and J by 10 bases, and 14 bases separated the two germline ends.

For the CDR3, the DNA is TGTGCCAGCAGCTTAGATAGAGACATTACCTACGAGCAGTACTTC. Translating it yields CASSLDRDITYEQYF. The chain links TRBV11-2 to TRBJ2-7, with D hard to call. This CDR3 is built from 15 residues. V was shortened by 0 bases and J by 2 bases, with 11 bases between the two germline ends. The germline CDR1 and CDR2 sequences are SGHAT and FQNNGV.

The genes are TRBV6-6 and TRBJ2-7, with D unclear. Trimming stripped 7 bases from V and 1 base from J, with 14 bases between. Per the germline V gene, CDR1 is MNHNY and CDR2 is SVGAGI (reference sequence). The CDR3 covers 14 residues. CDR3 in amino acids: CASTPELTSYEQYF. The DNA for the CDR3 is TGTGCCAGCACCCCCGAACTGACTTCCTACGAGCAGTACTTC.

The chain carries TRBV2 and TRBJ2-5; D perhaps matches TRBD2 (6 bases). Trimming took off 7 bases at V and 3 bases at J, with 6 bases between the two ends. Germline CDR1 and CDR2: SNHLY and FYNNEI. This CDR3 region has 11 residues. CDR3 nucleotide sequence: TGTGCCAGCAAGCGGGAAGAGACCCAGTACTTC. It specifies CASKREETQYF.

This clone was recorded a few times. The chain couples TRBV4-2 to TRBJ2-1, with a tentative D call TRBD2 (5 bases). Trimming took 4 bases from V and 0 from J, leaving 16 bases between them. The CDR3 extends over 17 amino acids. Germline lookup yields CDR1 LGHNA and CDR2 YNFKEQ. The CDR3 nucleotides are TGTGCCAGCAGCCTCCAAGATATCCGGGGCTCCTACAATGAGCAGTTCTTC. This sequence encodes CASSLQDIRGSYNEQFF.

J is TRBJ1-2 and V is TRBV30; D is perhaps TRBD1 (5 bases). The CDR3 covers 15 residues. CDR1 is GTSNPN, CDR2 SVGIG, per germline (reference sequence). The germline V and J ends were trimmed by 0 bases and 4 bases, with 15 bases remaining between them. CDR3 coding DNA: TGTGCCTGGAGTGTAGGTTACGGAAGGGGCTATGGCTACACCTTC. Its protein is CAWSVGYGRGYGYTF.

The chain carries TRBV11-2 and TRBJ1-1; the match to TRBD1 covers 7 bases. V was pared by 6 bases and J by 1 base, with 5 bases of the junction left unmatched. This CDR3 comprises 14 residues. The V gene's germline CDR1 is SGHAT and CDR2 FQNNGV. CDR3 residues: CASRETGRNTEAFF. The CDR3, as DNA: TGTGCCAGCAGAGAGACAGGGAGGAACACTGAAGCTTTCTTT.